The rows below give T cell receptor beta chains drawn from one sample of a study of blood T cells in healthy people across ages. MiXCR, run by TCRdb on the 5' RACE reads, gives a single entry per CDR3 protein. The profile shows hundreds of thousands of distinct CDR3 sequences, about 28% of them singletons. Input material: blood. The origin of the receptors is a woman of 80 years or more in good health. The CDR3 runs from the conserved cysteine through the conserved F or W. Fields, in order: D gene, clone size, J gene, V gene, CDR3 DNA, CDR3 protein. D genes are given only for firm matches. Clone size is not always given. Where it is, it says once, few, many or a class for expanded clones.

D: TRBD2
size: many
J: TRBJ2-1
V: TRBV12-3/TRBV12-4
DNA: TGTGCCAGCAGTTTGGGACTAGCCGACAATGAGCAGTTCTTC
CDR3: CASSLGLADNEQFF

D: -
size: -
J: TRBJ2-1
V: TRBV7-3
DNA: TGTGCCAGCAGCCTTAGCGACGGGGAGACCCAGTTCTTC
CDR3: CASSLSDGETQFF

D: TRBD1
size: -
J: TRBJ2-3
V: TRBV28
DNA: TGTGCCAGCAGTGCAGACAGGGGGCCCTTCCCCACAGATACGCAGTATTTT
CDR3: CASSADRGPFPTDTQYF

D: TRBD1
size: -
J: TRBJ2-7
V: TRBV19
DNA: TGTGCCACCCGGTCGGGCAGGGGGAACTACGAGCAGTACTTC
CDR3: CATRSGRGNYEQYF

D: TRBD1
size: many
J: TRBJ2-1
V: TRBV28
DNA: TGTGCCAGCAGTTTAAGGACAGGGCCTGAGCAGTTCTTC
CDR3: CASSLRTGPEQFF

D: -
size: -
J: TRBJ1-1
V: TRBV20-1
DNA: TGCAGTACTAGGGACACCCCGAACACTGAAGCTTTCTTT
CDR3: CSTRDTPNTEAFF

D: TRBD2
size: many
J: TRBJ2-3
V: TRBV20-1
DNA: TGCAGTGCTAGACCTATAGCGGGGTTCGATACGCAGTATTTT
CDR3: CSARPIAGFDTQYF

D: -
size: -
J: TRBJ1-1
V: TRBV28
DNA: TGTGCCAGCAGAGAACAGGGAGCTGAAGCTTTCTTT
CDR3: CASREQGAEAFF

D: -
size: few
J: TRBJ2-5
V: TRBV15
DNA: TGTGCCACCAGCAGAGAGACACAGGGTTGGGAGACCCAGTACTTC
CDR3: CATSRETQGWETQYF

D: -
size: -
J: TRBJ2-3
V: TRBV4-1
DNA: TGCGCCAGCAGCCGCATACCGGGACGCCGAGATACGCAGTATTTT
CDR3: CASSRIPGRRDTQYF